This is a list of T cell receptor beta chains from one sample in a study of blood T cell repertoires in COVID-19. Profiling relied on immunoSEQ multiplex PCR, and the TCRdb table lists in-frame clones only, not all of them. This sample has 350,000 to 500,000 clones, with about 88% found just once. Sequenced sample: PBMCs or T cells enriched from blood (not recorded which). All receptors derive from a woman under 30 who had been exposed to COVID-19. CDR3s include the opening cysteine and the closing phenylalanine or tryptophan.

CDR3 protein | J gene | V gene
CAWSVDWTHNSPLHF | TRBJ1-6 | TRBV30
CASSLVGQAHGEQYF | TRBJ2-7 | TRBV11-2
CASSPSGTQYF | TRBJ2-5 | TRBV18
CASSLRLYGYTF | TRBJ1-2 | TRBV28
CASSGGLAGGDNEQFF | TRBJ2-1 | TRBV2
CASSFTPPGGGSTEAFF | TRBJ1-1 | TRBV27
CAWSGQLNTEAFF | TRBJ1-1 | TRBV30
CASSLAMGQGDYGYTF | TRBJ1-2 | TRBV5-4
CASSLEAGQGNQPQHF | TRBJ1-5 | TRBV7-8
CASSLTDMGYTF | TRBJ1-2 | TRBV12-3/TRBV12-4
CASSRETGNEKLFF | TRBJ1-4 | TRBV4-3
CASNPRTSGDHNEQFF | TRBJ2-1 | TRBV19
CASTSGGTYSNQPQHF | TRBJ1-5 | TRBV19